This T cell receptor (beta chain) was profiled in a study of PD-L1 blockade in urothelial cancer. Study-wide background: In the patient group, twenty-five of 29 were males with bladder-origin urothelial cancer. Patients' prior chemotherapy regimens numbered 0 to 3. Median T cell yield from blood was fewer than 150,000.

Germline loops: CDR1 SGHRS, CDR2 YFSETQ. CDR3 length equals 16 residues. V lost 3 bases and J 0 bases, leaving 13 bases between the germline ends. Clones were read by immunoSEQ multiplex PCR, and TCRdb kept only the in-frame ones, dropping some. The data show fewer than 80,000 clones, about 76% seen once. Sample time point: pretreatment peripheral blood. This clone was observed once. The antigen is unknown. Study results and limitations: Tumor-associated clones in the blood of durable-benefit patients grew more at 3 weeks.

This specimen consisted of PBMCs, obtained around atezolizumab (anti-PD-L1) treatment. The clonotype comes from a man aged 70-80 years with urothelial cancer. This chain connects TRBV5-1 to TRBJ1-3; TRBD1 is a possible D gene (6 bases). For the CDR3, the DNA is TGCGCCAGCAGCTCCGGACAGCCATCCTCTGGAAACACCATATATTTT. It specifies CASSSGQPSSGNTIYF.